This T cell receptor beta chain was recovered during a study of blood T cells in healthy people across ages. Whole-study results and caveats: Without sorted subsets, naive and antigen-experienced compartments could not be conclusively compared. The authors considered diversity estimates from one million T cells to be underestimates.

This clonotype was observed at least ten times. As yet, its antigen is unknown. From germline, CDR1 is MNHNY and CDR2 SVGAGI (reference sequence). Trimming stripped 5 bases from V and 1 base from J, with 5 bases between. The CDR3 is 12 amino acids. Alongside a J-beta primer mix, a sample-barcoded 5' primer served in a second PCR lasting about 7 to 12 cycles. MiXCR was run by TCRdb on the 5' RACE reads, yielding one entry per CDR3 protein. The table lists 540,000 or so distinct CDR3 sequences, 27% of them singletons. The chain carries TRBV6-6 and TRBJ1-1; D not resolved. The sequencing input was blood. This receptor was obtained from a woman in her seventies in good health. Here the CDR3 DNA reads TGTGCCAGCAGTCCCGGGAACACTGAAGCTTTCTTT. Translation gives CASSPGNTEAFF.